These T cell receptor beta chains were read from a single sample in a study of beta chain features in type 1 diabetes. TCRdb's table, derived via immunoSEQ multiplex PCR, lists solely in-frame clones and lacks some. Seen here are under 950,000 clones, 17% observed once, and the top ten hold about 0.02%. Sequencing was carried out using naive CD4+ T cells from blood. Every receptor here comes from a woman under 30 in good health. Both conserved end residues are part of each CDR3. Each record gives: V gene, D gene, J gene, clone size, CDR3 DNA, CDR3 protein. D genes are given only for firm matches. Rows may omit the clone size; those that give it use once, few, many or a size class.

TRBV5-4	TRBD2	TRBJ2-2	-	TGTGCCAGCAGCTTGGGACTAGCGGGAGGTTCCGGGGAGCTGTTTTTT	CASSLGLAGGSGELFF
TRBV18	-	TRBJ2-7	-	TGTGCCAGCTCACCACAGTGGGACATAGCCTACGAGCAGTACTTC	CASSPQWDIAYEQYF
TRBV6-5	TRBD2	TRBJ2-1	few	TGTGCCAGCAGTCAACTAGCGGGAGAGTACGGTGAGCAGTTCTTC	CASSQLAGEYGEQFF
TRBV19	-	TRBJ1-1	few	TGTGCCAGTAGTATCCTTCGGGGTACTGAAGCTTTCTTT	CASSILRGTEAFF
TRBV6-1	TRBD1	TRBJ1-5	-	TGTGCCAGCAGCGCGGGACAGGGGTATCAGCCCCAGCATTTT	CASSAGQGYQPQHF
TRBV6-5	-	TRBJ2-1	few	TGTGCCAGCAGCCTAGGGTGGAGTAGGGATGAGCAGTTCTTC	CASSLGWSRDEQFF
TRBV5-1	TRBD2	TRBJ2-7	-	TGCGCCAGCAAGGGACTAGCGGGAGACGAGCAGTACTTC	CASKGLAGDEQYF
TRBV28	TRBD1	TRBJ1-1	few	TGTGCCAGCAGTTATGGGACAGGTGGTGAAGCTTTCTTT	CASSYGTGGEAFF
TRBV27	TRBD2	TRBJ2-7	-	TGTGCCAGCAGAAAGGGGACTAGCGGTTCGGGGGAGCAGTACTTC	CASRKGTSGSGEQYF
TRBV4-1	-	TRBJ1-5	-	TGCGCCAGCAGCCTCGGGAGGTCGGAGCCCCAGCATTTT	CASSLGRSEPQHF
TRBV5-6	TRBD1	TRBJ1-4	-	TGTGCCAGCAGCTCGATGGACAGGGGCCCGGCGGGTGAAAAACTGTTTTTT	CASSSMDRGPAGEKLFF
TRBV4-2	TRBD1	TRBJ2-7	-	TGTGCCAGCAGCCAAGGAGGGACAGGGTTCTACGAGCAGTACTTC	CASSQGGTGFYEQYF
TRBV7-9	-	TRBJ2-2	-	TGTGCCAGCAGCCCAGGGACTGAAAACACCGGGGAGCTGTTTTTT	CASSPGTENTGELFF
TRBV29-1	TRBD1	TRBJ2-5	few	TGCAGCGCCCCGGGACAGGGGGCAGAGACCCAGTACTTC	CSAPGQGAETQYF
TRBV21-1	-	TRBJ1-1	few	TGTGCCAGCAGCAAAACCTGGTCCGTAAACACTGAAGCTTTCTTT	CASSKTWSVNTEAFF
TRBV11-1	-	TRBJ2-7	few	TGTGCCAGCAGCTTGGCCTCGGGAACCTACGAGCAGTACTTC	CASSLASGTYEQYF
TRBV4-3	-	TRBJ2-1	few	TGCGCCAGCAGCACGCACCCCAGGGGCGCGGTTGAGCAGTTCTTC	CASSTHPRGAVEQFF
TRBV19	-	TRBJ1-1	few	TGTGCCAGTAGTAGCGGGAGATGGACTGAAGCTTTCTTT	CASSSGRWTEAFF
TRBV7-8	-	TRBJ1-2	-	TGTGCCAGCAGCCCTCTAGCAGGGGCGTTTGGCTACACCTTC	CASSPLAGAFGYTF
TRBV6-1	TRBD1	TRBJ1-4	-	TGTGCCAGCACCGGACAGGGTGGACAAAAACTGTTTTTT	CASTGQGGQKLFF
TRBV18	TRBD2	TRBJ2-1	-	TGTGCCAGCTCACTCCGCCGGACTAGCGGGAGGGAGGATGAGCAGTTCTTC	CASSLRRTSGREDEQFF
TRBV7-2	-	TRBJ2-2	few	TGTGCCAGCAGCTTAAACCTGGGGTTGACCGGGGAGCTGTTTTTT	CASSLNLGLTGELFF
TRBV7-2	-	TRBJ1-1	few	TGTGCCAGCAGCCTCGGGGGATTCATGAACACTGAAGCTTTCTTT	CASSLGGFMNTEAFF
TRBV7-9	-	TRBJ1-2	many	TGTGCCAGCAGCCATAACACCGCCCTCTATGGCTACACCTTC	CASSHNTALYGYTF
TRBV4-1	TRBD2	TRBJ2-3	-	TGCGCCAGCAGCCAGAGGGGACTAGCGGGGACAGATACGCAGTATTTT	CASSQRGLAGTDTQYF
TRBV10-3	TRBD1	TRBJ1-2	few	TGTGCCATCAGTGAGGGACAGGGAGGAGGAGATGGCTACACCTTC	CAISEGQGGGDGYTF
TRBV5-4	-	TRBJ2-7	-	TGTGCCAGCAGCAGGTCTAGCCGATCCCAGGGTGTGGACGAGCAGTACTTC	CASSRSSRSQGVDEQYF
TRBV11-3	TRBD2	TRBJ2-1	-	TGTGCCAGCAGCCGAGGACTAGTAACTAACAATGAGCAGTTCTTC	CASSRGLVTNNEQFF
TRBV5-1	-	TRBJ2-5	-	TGCGCCAGCAGCCGGGATTTAGGTGGCGGGACCCAGTACTTC	CASSRDLGGGTQYF
TRBV5-4	-	TRBJ2-5	few	TGTGCCAGCAGCTTGGACTTAGGGGATACAGAGACCCAGTACTTC	CASSLDLGDTETQYF
TRBV7-2	-	TRBJ2-1	-	TGTGCCAGCAGCTTAGCGCTCAATGAGCAGTTCTTC	CASSLALNEQFF
TRBV5-4	-	TRBJ2-7	-	TGTGCCAGCAGCTTCCGGGAGCAGTACTTC	CASSFREQYF
TRBV9	TRBD2	TRBJ2-2	-	TGTGCCAGCAGCGTAGATAGGTGGGGTTCTAGCGGGAGCACCGGGGAGCTGTTTTTT	CASSVDRWGSSGSTGELFF
TRBV4-3	-	TRBJ1-1	-	TGCGCCAGCAGCCAAGACGGGGGGACGCTCACTGAAGCTTTCTTT	CASSQDGGTLTEAFF
TRBV18	-	TRBJ2-5	few	TGTGCCAGCTCACAGGGGACACAAGAGACCCAGTACTTC	CASSQGTQETQYF
TRBV14	-	TRBJ2-2	-	TGTGCCAGCAGCCAAGATCCGGGAATTAACACCGGGGAGCTGTTTTTT	CASSQDPGINTGELFF
TRBV4-3	-	TRBJ2-1	few	TGCGCCAGCAGCCCTGCGGAGGGACCTTACAATGAGCAGTTCTTC	CASSPAEGPYNEQFF
TRBV28	-	TRBJ2-7	few	TGTGCCAGCAGTTTAGCAGGGACCACAGCATGGGAGCTGTACTTC	CASSLAGTTAWELYF
TRBV6-6	-	TRBJ1-1	-	TGTGCCAGCTCAATACAGGACACTGAAGCTTTCTTT	CASSIQDTEAFF
TRBV15	-	TRBJ2-2	-	TGTGCCACCAGCAGAGACAGGGTTGTGACCGGGGAGCTGTTTTTT	CATSRDRVVTGELFF